This TCR beta chain was captured in a study of T cell changes during pregnancy in multiple sclerosis. TCRdb keeps only in-frame clones here, not all; method: immunoSEQ multiplex PCR. The data show some 29,000 clones, 75% to 95% seen once. J gave up 1 base and V 10 bases, and 7 bases lay outside the gene matches. The CDR3 contains 13 residues. Germline V gene sequence: CDR1 MNHEY, CDR2 SMNVEV (reference sequence). This clonotype was obtained from a female donor with multiple sclerosis, enrolled in a pregnancy study. The sample was CD8+ T cells from peripheral blood mononuclear cells, taken before pregnancy. The J gene is TRBJ2-7, the V gene TRBV27; 7 bases map to TRBD2. As DNA, the CDR3 is TGTGCCACCCAGCTGGGAGGGTCCTACGAGCAGTACTTC. Translation gives CATQLGGSYEQYF.